This T cell receptor beta chain was observed in a study of cytomegalovirus exposure and HLA in healthy donors. Primers: 60 Vbeta forward and 13 Jbeta reverse. The method was immunoSEQ multiplex PCR; TCRdb's version includes in-frame clones alone and lacks a portion of them. The repertoire holds 200,000 to 250,000 clones, roughly 90% seen once, with approximately 1% in the top ten. A single count supports this clone. CDR1 and CDR2 from the germline V gene are KGHSH and LQKENI. This CDR3 has 15 amino acids. The germline V and J ends were trimmed by 8 bases and 1 base, with 17 bases remaining between them.

The origin of this receptor is a young woman in good health and CMV-seronegative. Sample: PBMCs. The rearrangement links TRBV18 to TRBJ1-2, with D possibly TRBD1 on 5 matching bases. CDR3 sequence: CASRTVDRNNYGYTF. CDR3 nucleotides: TGTGCCAGCCGGACGGTCGACAGAAATAACTATGGCTACACCTTC. Drawing the rest from reference TRBV18 and TRBJ1-2, the complete variable domain is NAGVMQNPRHLVRRRGQEARLRCSPMKGHSHVYWYRQLPEEGLKFMVYLQKENIIDESGMPKERFSAEFPKEGPSILRIQQVVRGDSAAYFCASRTVDRNNYGYTFGSGTRLTVV.